This TCR beta chain was sequenced in a study of regulatory dendritic cells for organ transplantation. Clones were sequenced by immunoSEQ multiplex PCR, and TCRdb holds only the in-frame ones, with some missing. The sample contains around 29,000 clones, approximately 77% of which appear only once. Memory T cells were CD45RO+, naive were CD45RA+, sorted by FACS. General study findings and limits: The most alloreactive TCR clonotypes were found in resting memory CD8+ cells. Memory T cells were less diverse than naive, with memory CD8+ most oligoclonal. Mature dendritic cells appeared to drive more memory CD8+ clonal expansion than regulatory ones.

The CDR3 has 15 residues. Trimming shortened V by 6 bases and J by 1 base, and 18 bases separated the two germline ends. The germline V gene has CDR1 SQVTM and CDR2 ANQGSEA. In regard to this clone: Antigen: not known.

The specimen sequenced was naive CD8+ T cells from blood. Subset specified: CD45RA+ naive T cells. The chain has TRBV29-1 and TRBJ1-1, with a possible D match to TRBD1 (5 bases). The receptor comes from a human donor in good health. CDR3 DNA sequence: TGCAGCGTCGTTGGGGGGTTTGGGGGGAACACTGAAGCTTTCTTT. Encoded protein: CSVVGGFGGNTEAFF.